The entry below describes one T cell receptor beta chain. Its antigen is not known. Approximately 200 ng DNA, around 30,000 T cell genomes, went into each sorted-subset replicate PCR. Libraries were prepared by immunoSEQ multiplex PCR; TCRdb keeps only in-frame clonotypes and omits some of them. The sample gives some 2 million clones, about 95% of which show up once; 1% to 1.5% is in the top ten. This CDR3 is 14 amino acids long. V lost 4 bases and J lost 5, with 12 bases in between. The germline V gene encodes CDR1 MNHEY and CDR2 SMNVEV (reference sequence). This specimen comes from a study of shared clonotypes between healthy human individuals. Naive CD8 cells were CD45RO-negative, positively selected for CCR7, excluding terminally differentiated effector memory CD45RA+ cells. Study results and caveats: Memory subsets generally showed lower estimated richness than naive subsets. Collection of samples was limited to blood; tissue repertoires likely differ. Some naive CD4 clonotypes, 4.5% to 5.5%, turned up in common across four donors.

The J gene is TRBJ2-1, the V gene TRBV27; D could derive from TRBD1 or TRBD2 (5 bases each). The sequence was obtained from a man aged 18 to 29 in good health. Sequenced sample: naive CD8+ T cells sorted from blood. CDR3 DNA sequence: TGTGCCAGCAGTTCTGGGTTGGGGGACAATGAGCAGTTCTTC. It specifies CASSSGLGDNEQFF.